This T cell receptor (beta chain) was identified in a study of T cell responses to AZD1222 COVID-19 vaccine. General study results and limits: Recipients of two AZD1222 doses showed rising Spike-specific TCR breadth and depth. In the spike-specific TCR repertoire, nearly half reportedly target unmutated variant regions. There were mostly white British donors and more females than males, and clonal diversity was possibly underestimated.

The method was immunoSEQ multiplex PCR; TCRdb's version includes in-frame clones alone and lacks a portion of them. The repertoire includes about 68,000 clones, about nine tenths of them detected once, and about 2.7% sits in the top ten. Details on this clone: The antigen is not known.

V lost 6 bases and J 5 bases, leaving 10 bases between the germline ends. Germline CDR1 is MNHEY and CDR2 is SMNVEV (reference sequence). The CDR3 is made up of 13 amino acids. The material was peripheral blood, obtained on day 0 of AZD1222 vaccination. The chain couples TRBV27 to TRBJ2-2, with D perhaps TRBD2 (6 bases). The clonotype was recovered from an adult in good health. In DNA, the CDR3 is TGTGCCAGCAGGTCAGGGAGGACCGGGGAGCTGTTTTTT. This sequence encodes CASRSGRTGELFF.